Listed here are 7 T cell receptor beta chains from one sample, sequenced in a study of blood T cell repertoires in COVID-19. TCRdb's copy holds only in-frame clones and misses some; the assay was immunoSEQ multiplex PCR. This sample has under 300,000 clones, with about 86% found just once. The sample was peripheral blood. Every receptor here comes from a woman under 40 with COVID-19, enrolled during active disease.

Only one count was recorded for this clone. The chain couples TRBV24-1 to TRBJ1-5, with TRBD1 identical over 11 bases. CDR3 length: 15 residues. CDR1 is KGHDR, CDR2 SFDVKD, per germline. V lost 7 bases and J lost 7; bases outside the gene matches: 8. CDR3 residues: CATSLDRGRCQPQHF. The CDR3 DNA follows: TGTGCCACCAGCTTGGACAGGGGGCGGTGCCAGCCCCAGCATTTT.

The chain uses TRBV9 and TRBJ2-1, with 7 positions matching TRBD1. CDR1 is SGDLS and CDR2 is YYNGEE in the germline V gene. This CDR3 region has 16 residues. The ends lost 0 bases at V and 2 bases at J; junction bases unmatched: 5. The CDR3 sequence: CASSVAGTGAYNEQFF. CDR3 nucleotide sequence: TGTGCCAGCAGCGTAGCGGGAACAGGGGCCTACAATGAGCAGTTCTTC.

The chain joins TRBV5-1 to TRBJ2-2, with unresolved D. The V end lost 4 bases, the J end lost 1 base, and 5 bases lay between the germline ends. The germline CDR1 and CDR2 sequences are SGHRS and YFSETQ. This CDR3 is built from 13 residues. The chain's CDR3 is CASSRQNTGELFF. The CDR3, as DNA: TGCGCCAGCAGCCGACAGAACACCGGGGAGCTGTTTTTT. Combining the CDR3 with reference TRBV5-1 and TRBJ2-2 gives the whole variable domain KAGVTQTPRYLIKTRGQQVTLSCSPISGHRSVSWYQQTPGQGLQFLFEYFSETQRNKGNFPGRFSGRQFSNSRSEMNVSTLELGDSALYLCASSRQNTGELFFGEGSRLTVL.

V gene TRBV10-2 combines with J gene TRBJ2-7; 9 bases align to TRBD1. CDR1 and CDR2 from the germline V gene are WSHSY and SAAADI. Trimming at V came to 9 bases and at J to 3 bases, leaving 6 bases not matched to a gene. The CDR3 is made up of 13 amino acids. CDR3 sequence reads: CASQLDRGYEQYF. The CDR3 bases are TGCGCCAGTCAACTGGACAGGGGCTACGAGCAGTACTTC.

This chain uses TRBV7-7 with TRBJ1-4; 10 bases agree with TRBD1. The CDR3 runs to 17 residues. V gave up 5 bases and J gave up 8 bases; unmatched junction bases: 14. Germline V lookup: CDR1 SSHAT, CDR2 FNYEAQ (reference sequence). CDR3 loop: CASSPFPGQGLWEKLFF. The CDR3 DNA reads TGTGCCAGCAGCCCATTTCCGGGACAGGGGCTGTGGGAAAAACTGTTTTTT.

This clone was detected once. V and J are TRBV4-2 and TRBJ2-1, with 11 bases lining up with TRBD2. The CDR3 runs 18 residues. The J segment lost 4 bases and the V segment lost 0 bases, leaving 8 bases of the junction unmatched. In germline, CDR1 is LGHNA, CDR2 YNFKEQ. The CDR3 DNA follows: TGTGCCAGCAGCCAAGATATGACTAGCGGGGCCATTTACAATGAGCAGTTCTTC. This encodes CASSQDMTSGAIYNEQFF.

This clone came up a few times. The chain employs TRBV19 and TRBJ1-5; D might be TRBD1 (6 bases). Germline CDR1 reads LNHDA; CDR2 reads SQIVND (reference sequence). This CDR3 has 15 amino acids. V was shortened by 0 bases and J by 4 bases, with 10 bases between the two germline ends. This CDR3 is CASSIDRGENQPQHF. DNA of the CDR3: TGTGCCAGTAGTATAGACAGGGGAGAGAATCAGCCCCAGCATTTT.